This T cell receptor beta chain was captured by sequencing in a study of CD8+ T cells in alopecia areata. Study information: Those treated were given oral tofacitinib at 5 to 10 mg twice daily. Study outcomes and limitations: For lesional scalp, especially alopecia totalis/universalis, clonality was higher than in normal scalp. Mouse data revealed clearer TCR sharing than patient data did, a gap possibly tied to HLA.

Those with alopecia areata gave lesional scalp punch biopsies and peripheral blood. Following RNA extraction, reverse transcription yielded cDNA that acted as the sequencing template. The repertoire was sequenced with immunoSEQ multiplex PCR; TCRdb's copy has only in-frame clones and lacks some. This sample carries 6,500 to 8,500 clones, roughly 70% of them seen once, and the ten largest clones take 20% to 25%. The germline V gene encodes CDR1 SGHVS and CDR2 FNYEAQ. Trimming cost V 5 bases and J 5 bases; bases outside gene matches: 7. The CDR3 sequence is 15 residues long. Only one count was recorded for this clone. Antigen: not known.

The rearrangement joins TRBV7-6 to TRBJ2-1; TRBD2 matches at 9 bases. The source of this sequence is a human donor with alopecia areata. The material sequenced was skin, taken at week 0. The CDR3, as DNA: TGTGCCAGCAGCCCTTCTAGCGGGGATCACAATGAGCAGTTCTTC. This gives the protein CASSPSSGDHNEQFF.